Presented here are 5 T cell receptor beta chains from one specimen sequenced in a study of identical twins. From the 5' RACE reads, TCRdb called clonotypes with MiXCR, one entry per CDR3 protein. The profile covers 570,000 or so distinct CDR3 sequences, with 9% to 10% appearing a single time and around 3.2% taken by the ten largest. This sample also belongs to another study, concerning yellow fever vaccine responses in identical twins.

The material sequenced was PBMCs. The receptors originated from a woman in her late teens or twenties in good health.

In its sample, this clonotype was seen many times. This rearrangement joins TRBV21-1 to TRBJ2-7; the D call TRBD1 from the table was never checked on the DNA. TRBV21-1 is a recognized pseudogene. The CDR3 spans 16 residues. For the CDR3, the DNA is TGTGCCAGCAGCATTCTCAGGGCTCGACCTTCCTACGAGCAGTACTTC. This translates into CASSILRARPSYEQYF.

The chain employs TRBV15 and TRBJ2-1; TRBD2 aligns across 10 bases. With V trimmed by 0 bases and J by 5 bases, 1 base remained unmatched. Per the germline V gene, CDR1 is LNHNV and CDR2 is YYDKDF (reference sequence). The CDR3 runs 15 residues. The CDR3 DNA follows: TGTGCCACCAGCAGAGATCTAGCGGGGGACAATGAGCAGTTCTTC. It is translated as CATSRDLAGDNEQFF.

This clonotype appeared a few times. This chain connects TRBV2 to TRBJ2-7, with D perhaps matching TRBD1 or TRBD2 (5 bases each). The ends were cut back, 6 bases at V and 3 bases at J, with 12 bases in the middle. Germline V lookup: CDR1 SNHLY, CDR2 FYNNEI. The CDR3 runs 13 residues. The CDR3 DNA reads TGTGCCAGCAGCGGGGACGGATACTACGAGCAGTACTTC. It yields the protein CASSGDGYYEQYF. Full variable domain (outside the CDR3, taken from reference TRBV2 and TRBJ2-7): EPEVTQTPSHQVTQMGQEVILRCVPISNHLYFYWYRQILGQKVEFLVSFYNNEISEKSEIFDDQFSVERPDGSNFTLKIRSTKLEDSAMYFCASSGDGYYEQYFGPGTRLTVT.

This clonotype was seen only a few times. The CDR3 loop reads CASSDRQGWTGELFF. The CDR3 nucleotides are TGTGCCAGCAGCGATAGACAGGGATGGACCGGGGAGCTGTTTTTT. The chain joins TRBV9 to TRBJ2-2; 7 positions match TRBD1. Trimming cost V 3 bases and J 5 bases; bases outside gene matches: 7. Germline V gene data show CDR1 as SGDLS and CDR2 as YYNGEE. The CDR3 covers 15 residues.

The chain carries TRBV4-1 and TRBJ2-4; D perhaps matches TRBD1 (6 bases). The V gene lost 4 bases and the J gene lost 2 bases, with 15 bases spanning the gap. The CDR3 length is 16 residues. CDR1 and CDR2 (germline): MGHRA, YSYEKL. The CDR3 DNA sequence: TGCGCCAGCAGCCCCCGGACAGCCGACACCAAAAACATTCAGTACTTC. Translating gives CASSPRTADTKNIQYF.